The 29 T cell receptor beta chains below come from one sample, sequenced in a study of cytomegalovirus exposure and HLA in healthy donors. It was with 60 Vbeta and 13 Jbeta primers that the PCR ran. Assay: immunoSEQ multiplex PCR; the TCRdb copy retains only in-frame clones and omits some. The sample yields fewer than 250,000 clones, over 65% seen once. Source material: PBMCs. The receptors shown here come from a man between 40 and 49 years old in good health and CMV-seronegative.

The genes are TRBV9 and TRBJ2-1, with unresolved D. The germline gives CDR1 SGDLS, CDR2 YYNGEE. With 0 bases removed from V and 2 bases from J, the gap between germline ends came to 9 bases. CDR3 size: 15 residues. CDR3 sequence reads: CASSVDGRTYNEQFF. CDR3 DNA sequence: TGTGCCAGCAGCGTAGATGGCAGAACCTACAATGAGCAGTTCTTC. Supplemented by reference TRBV9 and TRBJ2-1, the full variable domain reads DSGVTQTPKHLITATGQRVTLRCSPRSGDLSVYWYQQSLDQGLQFLIQYYNGEERAKGNILERFSAQQFPDLHSELNLSSLELGDSALYFCASSVDGRTYNEQFFGPGTRLTVL.

This clone was seen a handful of times. The chain's CDR3 is CASADRRNQPQHF. CDR3 DNA sequence: TGTGCCAGTGCAGACAGGCGCAATCAGCCCCAGCATTTT. The chain is built from TRBV19 and TRBJ1-5; perhaps TRBD1 as D (6 bases). V was trimmed by 8 bases and J by 2 bases, leaving 10 bases between them. This CDR3 spans 13 amino acids. Germline loops: CDR1 LNHDA, CDR2 SQIVND (reference sequence).

CDR3 in amino acids: CASNIRFGEKLFF. The CDR3 bases are TGTGCCAGCAATATCAGGTTCGGCGAAAAACTGTTTTTT. The chain links TRBV7-9 to TRBJ1-4; D is undetermined. The germline V gene has CDR1 SEHNR and CDR2 FQNEAQ (reference sequence). This CDR3 contains 13 residues. V was cut by 7 bases and J by 8 bases, with 14 bases left in between.

This chain connects TRBV5-6 to TRBJ2-3; TRBD2 might be the D (7 bases). Germline values: CDR1 SGHDT, CDR2 YYEEEE. The CDR3 consists of 16 residues. Trimming removed 0 bases from V and 8 bases from J, with 19 bases in between. The CDR3 here is CASSLVVGGPQITQYF. As DNA, the CDR3 is TGTGCCAGCAGCTTGGTGGTGGGGGGGCCTCAGATTACGCAGTATTTT. The full variable domain, rest sourced from reference TRBV5-6 and TRBJ2-3, is DAGVTQSPTHLIKTRGQQVTLRCSPKSGHDTVSWYQQALGQGPQFIFQYYEEEERQRGNFPDRFSGHQFPNYSSELNVNALLLGDSALYLCASSLVVGGPQITQYFGPGTRLTVL.

This clone was counted only a few times. V and J are TRBV5-1 and TRBJ2-5; D may be TRBD2 (5 bases). V was shortened by 0 bases and J by 5 bases, with 17 bases between the two germline ends. Per germline, CDR1 SGHRS and CDR2 YFSETQ. The CDR3 extends over 16 amino acids. CDR3 in amino acids: CASSLAGVGVGETQYF. The DNA for the CDR3 is TGCGCCAGCAGCTTGGCCGGCGTGGGAGTTGGGGAGACCCAGTACTTC. The variable domain in full, with the rest retrieved from reference TRBV5-1 and TRBJ2-5, is KAGVTQTPRYLIKTRGQQVTLSCSPISGHRSVSWYQQTPGQGLQFLFEYFSETQRNKGNFPGRFSGRQFSNSRSEMNVSTLELGDSALYLCASSLAGVGVGETQYFGPGTRLLVL.

This chain connects TRBV6-1 to TRBJ2-7; tentatively, D is TRBD1 (6 bases). V was shortened by 6 bases and J by 3 bases, with 15 bases between the two germline ends. The CDR3 contains 14 residues. Germline CDR1 and CDR2: MNHNS and SASEGT. This chain's CDR3 is CASRVDSNVYEQYF. The CDR3 region has the DNA TGTGCCAGCAGGGTGGACAGTAACGTCTACGAGCAGTACTTC.

The chain employs TRBV29-1 and TRBJ1-1; D is unresolved. This CDR3 is 11 amino acids long. V dropped 3 bases and J dropped 4 bases, with 6 bases sitting between them. The germline CDR1 and CDR2 sequences are SQVTM and ANQGSEA. The CDR3 loop is CSVESTTEAFF. The CDR3 region has the DNA TGCAGCGTTGAGAGCACCACTGAAGCTTTCTTT.

The chain is built from TRBV10-3 and TRBJ2-5; the D gene is possibly TRBD1 (6 bases). Trimming took off 6 bases at V and 2 bases at J, with 13 bases between the two ends. CDR1 ENHRY and CDR2 SYGVKD come from the germline V gene. The CDR3 sequence is 14 residues long. The CDR3 nucleotides read TGTGCCATCAGGGGGGACATGGGGCAAGAGACCCAGTACTTC. This codes for CAIRGDMGQETQYF.

The V call is TRBV2, the J call TRBJ1-3, with D uncertain. The CDR3 runs 16 residues. The ends were cut back, 2 bases at V and 1 base at J, with 12 bases in the middle. Looked up from germline, CDR1 is SNHLY and CDR2 is FYNNEI. The DNA of the CDR3 is TGTGCCAGCAGTGAAAGTCCGAGGGTTTCTGGAAACACCATATATTTT. Residues: CASSESPRVSGNTIYF.

V usage is TRBV19 and J usage is TRBJ1-5; no clear D. The V end was cut by 0 bases, the J end by 3 bases, with 18 bases between. Germline values: CDR1 LNHDA, CDR2 SQIVND (reference sequence). This CDR3 has 18 residues. The CDR3 region has the DNA TGTGCCAGTAGTATAGACCCCGGACGGGAGGGTTTCAATCAGCCCCAGCATTTT. Protein sequence: CASSIDPGREGFNQPQHF.

The chain has TRBV27 and TRBJ2-1; 12 nucleotides agree with TRBD2. The germline CDR1 and CDR2 sequences are MNHEY and SMNVEV (reference sequence). The length of the CDR3 is 17 residues. V lost 4 bases to trimming and J lost 7 bases; unmatched junction nucleotides: 11. The chain's CDR3 is CASSSLLAGGPENEQFF. The CDR3 DNA sequence: TGTGCCAGCAGTTCCCTGCTAGCGGGAGGGCCGGAGAATGAGCAGTTCTTC.

The V call is TRBV19, the J call TRBJ2-3, with a weak D call TRBD2 (6 bases). V dropped 6 bases and J dropped 3 bases, with 16 bases sitting between them. The CDR3 totals 15 residues. CDR1 LNHDA and CDR2 SQIVND come from the germline V gene (reference sequence). Here the CDR3 reads CASSQSGRGTDTQYF. In DNA form, the CDR3 reads TGTGCCAGTAGCCAATCGGGGCGGGGTACAGATACGCAGTATTTT. The entire variable domain, with the rest obtained from reference TRBV19 and TRBJ2-3, is as follows: DGGITQSPKYLFRKEGQNVTLSCEQNLNHDAMYWYRQDPGQGLRLIYYSQIVNDFQKGDIAEGYSVSREKKESFPLTVTSAQKNPTAFYLCASSQSGRGTDTQYFGPGTRLTVL.

The chain links TRBV19 to TRBJ1-2; possible D gene TRBD1, 5 bases. The CDR3 runs 12 residues. V gave up 6 bases and J gave up 6 bases, with 11 bases separating them. The germline V gene encodes CDR1 LNHDA and CDR2 SQIVND (reference sequence). Here the CDR3 DNA reads TGTGCCAGTAGCCGGACAACACATGGCTACACCTTC. Translating it yields CASSRTTHGYTF.

The genes are TRBV6-4 and TRBJ2-1, with a weak D call TRBD1 (5 bases). Looked up from germline, CDR1 is MRHNA and CDR2 is SNTAGT. Trimming shortened V by 2 bases and J by 7 bases, and 15 bases separated the two germline ends. There are 15 residues in the CDR3. Written as DNA, the CDR3 is TGTGCCAGCAGTGACGCGGCACAGGAAGGGAATGAGCAGTTCTTC. Amino acids: CASSDAAQEGNEQFF.

The gene calls are TRBV7-2 and TRBJ2-1; D may be TRBD2 (5 bases). Germline V CDR1 and CDR2: SGHTA, FQGNSA. The germline V and J ends were trimmed by 6 bases and 0 bases, with 12 bases remaining between them. This CDR3 comprises 15 residues. Written as DNA, the CDR3 is TGTGCCAGCAGAACAGCGGTTAGCTCCTACAATGAGCAGTTCTTC. This sequence encodes CASRTAVSSYNEQFF.

In regard to this clone: Compared with germline, one end of the junction differs, possibly owing to a read error. The chain carries TRBV6-1 and TRBJ2-1; D is possibly TRBD2 (6 bases). This CDR3 has 14 amino acids. CDR1 and CDR2 (germline): MNHNS, SASEGT. The CDR3 bases are TGTGCCAGCAGTGGCGGGACCGGGTTTGGAGTAGCGATCTTC. Amino acid sequence: CASSGGTGFGVAIF.

The gene calls are TRBV10-2 and TRBJ1-5; TRBD1 matches 8 bases. The junction had 11 bases not matched to a gene; V was cut back by 3 bases and J by 7 bases. Germline CDR1 WSHSY, CDR2 SAAADI. This CDR3 has 16 residues. Written as DNA, the CDR3 is TGCGCCAGCAGTGACCAGAGGGACAGGCCCCGCCAGCCCCAGCATTTT. Translating gives CASSDQRDRPRQPQHF.

The V call is TRBV6-4, the J call TRBJ2-1, with TRBD2 matching over 12 bases. J was trimmed by 9 bases and V by 3 bases; bases with no gene match: 9. The germline V gene has CDR1 MRHNA and CDR2 SNTAGT. The CDR3 is 16 residues long. As DNA, the CDR3 is TGTGCCAGCAGTGATTCAACTAGCGGGGGGTCAGGTGAGCAGTTCTTC. It yields the protein CASSDSTSGGSGEQFF.

The table lists this clone with a few counts. The chain combines TRBV6-1 with TRBJ1-3; no definite D call. Germline CDR1 MNHNS, CDR2 SASEGT. The CDR3 sequence is 11 residues long. Trimming shortened V by 10 bases and J by 2 bases, and 6 bases separated the two germline ends. The CDR3 coding sequence is TGTGCCACGGGGACTGGAAACACCATATATTTT. It translates to CATGTGNTIYF.

The chain couples TRBV29-1 to TRBJ2-1, with D maybe TRBD1 (5 bases). The CDR3 contains 13 residues. Trimming took off 7 bases at V and 0 bases at J, with 10 bases between the two ends. Germline-derived CDR1 and CDR2 are SQVTM and ANQGSEA. DNA for the CDR3: TGCAGCGGTGACAGTTACTCCTACAATGAGCAGTTCTTC. Amino acid sequence: CSGDSYSYNEQFF.

This chain connects TRBV6-1 to TRBJ1-1, with TRBD1 as a possible D gene (6 bases). The V and J ends lost 5 bases and 2 bases respectively, with 9 bases between them. Per the germline V gene, CDR1 is MNHNS and CDR2 is SASEGT. The CDR3 totals 13 residues. This CDR3 is CASSQGINTEAFF. The CDR3 DNA follows: TGTGCCAGCAGTCAGGGGATAAACACTGAAGCTTTCTTT.

V gene TRBV27 combines with J gene TRBJ1-2, with D possibly matching TRBD1 (6 bases). CDR3 length equals 15 residues. Trimming cost V 0 bases and J 7 bases, with 15 bases left between them. The germline V gene encodes CDR1 MNHEY and CDR2 SMNVEV (reference sequence). CDR3 nucleotides: TGTGCCAGCAGTTTATCTACAGGGATATATTCTGGCTACACCTTC. Its translation: CASSLSTGIYSGYTF.

The chain employs TRBV30 and TRBJ1-5; no reliable D call. Germline assignment: CDR1 GTSNPN and CDR2 SVGIG (reference sequence). CDR3 length: 16 residues. Trimming cost V 0 bases and J 4 bases, with 16 bases left between them. The CDR3 here is CAWSVPGSVWNQPQHF. CDR3 nucleotide sequence: TGTGCCTGGAGTGTCCCCGGGTCAGTATGGAATCAGCCCCAGCATTTT.

The gene calls are TRBV7-2 and TRBJ2-7; tentatively, D is TRBD1 (6 bases). V dropped 5 bases and J dropped 6 bases, with 17 bases sitting between them. The CDR3 has 14 residues. Germline loops: CDR1 SGHTA, CDR2 FQGNSA. In nucleotides, the CDR3 is TGTGCCAGCAGCATAACAGGGACCAAGCGCGAGCAGTACTTC. Encoded protein: CASSITGTKREQYF.

This chain joins TRBV9 and TRBJ2-3; 8 positions agree with TRBD2. The V gene end was trimmed by 4 bases and the J gene end by 2 bases; junction bases not matched to a gene: 6. This CDR3 is 15 amino acids long. CDR1 and CDR2 from the germline V gene are SGDLS and YYNGEE. DNA of the CDR3: TGTGCCAGCAGCCCTAAGCGGGGGTTCACAGATACGCAGTATTTT. Its protein product is CASSPKRGFTDTQYF.

This chain uses TRBV7-2 with TRBJ1-1, with D unresolved. The CDR3 contains 13 residues. Trimming pared 5 bases from V and 4 bases from J, leaving 11 bases between. Germline V CDR1 and CDR2: SGHTA, FQGNSA. DNA for the CDR3: TGTGCCAGCAGCCCCAGGAGGAGCACTGAAGCTTTCTTT. Residues: CASSPRRSTEAFF.

This clone was detected only once. The chain carries TRBV27 and TRBJ1-5; D is perhaps TRBD1 (6 bases). This CDR3 region has 14 residues. Trimming cost V 8 bases and J 5 bases, with 16 bases left between them. The germline V gene encodes CDR1 MNHEY and CDR2 SMNVEV (reference sequence). Here the CDR3 DNA reads TGTGCCAGCGGGGGGGGCTTAAGCTATCAGCCCCAGCATTTT. Translated: CASGGGLSYQPQHF.

This sequence joins TRBV5-1 and TRBJ2-3; TRBD2 is a possible D gene (5 bases). The germline gives CDR1 SGHRS, CDR2 YFSETQ. Between the trimmed V and J ends, which lost 3 bases and 5 bases, there was a span of 19 bases. The CDR3 has 16 residues. This CDR3 is CASSSVGGGGGDTQYF. The CDR3 region has the DNA TGCGCCAGCAGCTCCGTCGGAGGTGGAGGTGGAGATACGCAGTATTTT.

The chain combines TRBV6-6 with TRBJ1-5; D remains unclear. Germline V gene lookup returns CDR1 MNHNY and CDR2 SVGAGI (reference sequence). The CDR3 contains 15 residues. The V end was cut by 2 bases, the J end by 2 bases, with 10 bases between. Written as DNA, the CDR3 is TGTGCCAGCAGTTACAACCGGCAGGGCAATCAGCCCCAGCATTTT. It is translated as CASSYNRQGNQPQHF.